The 18 T cell receptor beta chains reported below all come from one sample, sequenced in a study of blood T cell repertoires in COVID-19. Clones were read by immunoSEQ multiplex PCR, and TCRdb kept only the in-frame ones, dropping some. The repertoire includes about 190,000 clones, more than 75% of them detected once, and about 4.4% sits in the top ten. The sequenced sample was peripheral blood. Source of these receptors: a human donor in a cohort sampled during active COVID-19.

The rearrangement joins TRBV3-1 (or the pseudogene TRBV3-2) to TRBJ2-7; 7 positions match TRBD2. The CDR3 is made up of 14 amino acids. Unmatched junction bases numbered 2, after V lost 1 base and J lost 2 bases. Germline V CDR1 and CDR2: LGHDT, YNNKEL (reference sequence). The CDR3 coding sequence is TGTGCCAGCAGCCAAGCGGGAGGCACCTACGAGCAGTACTTC. This translates into CASSQAGGTYEQYF.

This clone is a singleton in its sample. This chain links TRBV5-4 with TRBJ2-3, with 9 bases identical to TRBD2. The V segment lost 3 bases and the J segment 5 bases; nucleotides outside the gene matches: 7. Looked up from germline, CDR1 is SGHNT and CDR2 is YYREEE (reference sequence). There are 15 residues in the CDR3. The CDR3 sequence is CASSYSGRKGDTQYF. For the CDR3, the DNA is TGTGCCAGCAGCTATAGCGGGAGAAAGGGAGATACGCAGTATTTT.

This sequence joins TRBV9 and TRBJ2-3; TRBD2 matches at 7 bases. J gave up 4 bases and V 4 bases, and 6 bases lay outside the gene matches. Germline V gene lookup returns CDR1 SGDLS and CDR2 YYNGEE. The CDR3 is made up of 14 amino acids. The CDR3 region has the DNA TGTGCCAGCAGCCCGACCGCGGGGGCAGATACGCAGTATTTT. Translation gives CASSPTAGADTQYF.

This clone was observed once. This chain links TRBV7-6 with TRBJ2-7; D may be TRBD1 (5 bases). Germline V lookup: CDR1 SGHVS, CDR2 FNYEAQ. V was cut by 5 bases and J by 0 bases, with 8 bases left in between. The CDR3 extends over 13 amino acids. The CDR3 reads CASSARGSYEQYF. CDR3 nucleotides: TGTGCCAGCAGCGCTAGGGGCTCCTACGAGCAGTACTTC.

The rearrangement joins TRBV12-5 to TRBJ2-2; TRBD2 matches at 8 bases. Unmatched junction bases numbered 7, after V lost 0 bases and J lost 4 bases. The CDR3 is 17 residues long. Germline V gene sequence: CDR1 LGHNT, CDR2 FRNRAP. The CDR3 spells CASGLVFGTRTTGELFF. CDR3 sequence (DNA): TGTGCTAGTGGTTTGGTATTCGGGACTAGAACCACCGGGGAGCTGTTTTTT.

The chain joins TRBV5-4 to TRBJ2-7, with TRBD1 matching 7 bases. CDR1 and CDR2 (germline): SGHNT, YYREEE (reference sequence). With V trimmed by 6 bases and J by 2 bases, 5 bases remained unmatched. This CDR3 spans 13 amino acids. CDR3 residues: CASNRQGTYEQYF. CDR3 nucleotide sequence: TGTGCCAGCAACCGACAGGGAACCTACGAGCAGTACTTC.

This clone was observed a single time. The chain employs TRBV15 and TRBJ2-5; 8 bases agree with TRBD1. V lost 1 base, J lost 5 bases, and 3 bases stayed unmatched. The germline V gene has CDR1 LNHNV and CDR2 YYDKDF (reference sequence). CDR3 length equals 14 residues. The CDR3: CATSRADRVETQYF. The CDR3 nucleotides are TGTGCCACCAGCAGAGCGGACAGGGTGGAGACCCAGTACTTC.

The CDR3 nucleotides are TGTGCCAGCAGCTCCACTTCTAACAGGAACTATGGCTACACCTTC. Its translation: CASSSTSNRNYGYTF. The rearrangement links TRBV5-6 to TRBJ1-2; weak D call: TRBD1 (5 bases). Trimming shortened V by 3 bases and J by 2 bases, and 14 bases separated the two germline ends. Germline CDR1 and CDR2: SGHDT and YYEEEE. This CDR3 has 15 residues.

The chain has TRBV10-3 and TRBJ1-2; 7 nucleotides align to TRBD1. Germline V gene data show CDR1 as ENHRY and CDR2 as SYGVKD. Germline trimming cut 8 bases from V and 4 bases from J; bases unmatched to any gene: 10. The length of the CDR3 is 14 residues. CDR3 protein: CAIGRQGSGYGYTF. CDR3 in DNA: TGTGCCATCGGCCGACAGGGATCGGGCTATGGCTACACCTTC.

V and J are TRBV27 and TRBJ1-1; TRBD1 might be the D (6 bases). Per germline, CDR1 MNHEY and CDR2 SMNVEV (reference sequence). The CDR3 spans 15 residues. V was shortened by 5 bases and J by 3 bases, with 16 bases between the two germline ends. The CDR3 nucleotides read TGTGCCAGCAGTCCCTGGGCGACAGGCTACACTGAAGCTTTCTTT. Its translation is CASSPWATGYTEAFF.

Written as DNA, the CDR3 is TGCGCCAGCAGCTTAAGCAAGGGGGCGAGGGAGACCCAGTACTTC. It is translated as CASSLSKGARETQYF. The rearrangement links TRBV5-1 to TRBJ2-5; TRBD1 aligns across 7 bases. Germline CDR1 and CDR2: SGHRS and YFSETQ. J gave up 5 bases and V 2 bases, and 9 bases lay outside the gene matches. This CDR3 comprises 15 residues.

This clone came up once. The genes are TRBV18 and TRBJ2-3, with D perhaps matching TRBD2 (5 bases). V was cut by 3 bases and J by 8 bases, with 9 bases left in between. This CDR3 comprises 12 residues. Germline V gene data show CDR1 as KGHSH and CDR2 as LQKENI. The CDR3 is CASSPDLATQYF. CDR3 nucleotides: TGTGCCAGCTCACCGGACTTGGCTACGCAGTATTTT.

The chain employs TRBV10-3 and TRBJ2-2; weak D call: TRBD1 (6 bases). The CDR3 totals 14 residues. V was shortened by 7 bases and J by 1 base, with 10 bases between the two germline ends. Germline V gene sequence: CDR1 ENHRY, CDR2 SYGVKD. Here the CDR3 reads CAITPTGNTGELFF. CDR3 DNA: TGTGCCATCACCCCGACAGGGAACACCGGGGAGCTGTTTTTT.

This chain's CDR3 is CASRDMREGLYNEQFF. CDR3 DNA sequence: TGTGCCAGTAGAGACATGCGGGAGGGCCTGTACAATGAGCAGTTCTTC. The V and J genes are TRBV19 and TRBJ2-1; TRBD2 matches 9 bases. The germline V gene has CDR1 LNHDA and CDR2 SQIVND (reference sequence). V lost 6 bases and J lost 4; bases outside the gene matches: 10. The CDR3 is 16 residues long. Based on the CDR3 plus reference TRBV19 and TRBJ2-1, the full variable domain is DGGITQSPKYLFRKEGQNVTLSCEQNLNHDAMYWYRQDPGQGLRLIYYSQIVNDFQKGDIAEGYSVSREKKESFPLTVTSAQKNPTAFYLCASRDMREGLYNEQFFGPGTRLTVL.

The gene calls are TRBV11-2 and TRBJ2-2; 8 bases map to TRBD2. The germline CDR1 and CDR2 sequences are SGHAT and FQNNGV. Trimming took 6 bases from V and 4 from J; bases not matched to a gene: 7. This CDR3 region has 15 residues. In nucleotides, the CDR3 is TGTGCCAGCAGTCCTCGGACTAGCCTCACCGGGGAGCTGTTTTTT. It is translated as CASSPRTSLTGELFF.

Only one count was recorded for this clone. The chain combines TRBV5-1 with TRBJ2-2; 7 bases fit TRBD1. With V trimmed by 4 bases and J by 4 bases, 7 bases remained unmatched. CDR1 and CDR2 from the germline V gene are SGHRS and YFSETQ. The CDR3 contains 15 residues. The CDR3 DNA sequence: TGCGCCAGCAGCCTCGGGACAGAGACCACCGGGGAGCTGTTTTTT. Translated, it gives CASSLGTETTGELFF.

V gene TRBV3-1 (or the pseudogene TRBV3-2) combines with J gene TRBJ2-5, with 8 bases matching TRBD2. V lost 3 bases and J lost 5; bases outside the gene matches: 11. This CDR3 has 16 amino acids. Per the germline V gene, CDR1 is LGHDT and CDR2 is YNNKEL (reference sequence). The CDR3 DNA is TGTGCCAGCAGCCACCGAGGAGCGGGAGCCCATGAGACCCAGTACTTC. Residues: CASSHRGAGAHETQYF.

This clone occurred a few times. The V and J genes are TRBV7-2 and TRBJ1-5; the D is unclear. Trimming cost V 1 base and J 4 bases, with 8 bases left between them. The CDR3 runs 14 residues. Germline loops: CDR1 SGHTA, CDR2 FQGNSA. The CDR3 is CASSLEAGNQPQHF. CDR3 DNA sequence: TGTGCCAGCAGCTTAGAGGCGGGTAATCAGCCCCAGCATTTT.